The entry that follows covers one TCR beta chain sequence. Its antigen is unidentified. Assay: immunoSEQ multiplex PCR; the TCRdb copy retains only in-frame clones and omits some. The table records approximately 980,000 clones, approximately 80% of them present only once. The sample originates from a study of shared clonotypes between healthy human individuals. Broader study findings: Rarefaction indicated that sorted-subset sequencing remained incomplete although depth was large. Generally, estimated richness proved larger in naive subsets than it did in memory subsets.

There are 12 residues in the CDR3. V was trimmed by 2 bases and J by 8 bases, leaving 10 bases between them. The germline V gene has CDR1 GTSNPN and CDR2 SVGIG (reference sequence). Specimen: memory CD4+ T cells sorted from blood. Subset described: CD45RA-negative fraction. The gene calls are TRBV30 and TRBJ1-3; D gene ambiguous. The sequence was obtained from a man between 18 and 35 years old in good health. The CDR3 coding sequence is TGTGCCTGGAGTACCCAGTTCTACACCATATATTTT. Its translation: CAWSTQFYTIYF. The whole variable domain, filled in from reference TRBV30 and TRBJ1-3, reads SQTIHQWPATLVQPVGSPLSLECTVEGTSNPNLYWYRQAAGRGLQLLFYSVGIGQISSEVPQNLSASRPQDRQFILSSKKLLLSDSGFYLCAWSTQFYTIYFGEGSWLTVV.